These T cell receptor beta chains were read from a single sample in a study of chemoradiotherapy in HPV16-positive cancers. The assay was immunoSEQ multiplex PCR, and TCRdb's table has in-frame clones only and misses some. The data contain around 30,000 clones, about 88% of them seen just once; the ten biggest clones take up about 3.4%. Sequencing was performed on blood, taken from a patient who underwent chemoradiotherapy. Source of these receptors: a human donor with HPV-associated anogenital cancer. The conserved cysteine and the conserved F or W are not part of the CDR3 here. The size field is filled for only some rows; it gives once, few, many or a size class.

>-|TRBV9|TRBJ2-1
ASSVIGGGEQF
>-|TRBV4-3|TRBJ2-7
ASSQERGDIYSYEQY
>-|TRBV29-1|TRBJ1-1
SVDSTGGNWNTEAF
>-|TRBV5-4|TRBJ1-4
ASSYLGGTGLEKLF
>once|TRBV19|TRBJ2-1
AISARGPGPNNEQF
>-|TRBV15|TRBJ2-7
ATSSPGTGVYEQY
>-|TRBV19|TRBJ1-1
ASSRGNTEAF
>-|TRBV7-9|TRBJ2-4
ASSSGRKNIQY
>-|TRBV29-1|TRBJ2-5
SVEPEWETQY
>-|TRBV6-5|TRBJ1-5
ASSPTGGHQPQH
>once|TRBV5-1|TRBJ2-7
ASSGTNRGLYEQY
>-|TRBV19|TRBJ1-1
ASSMEQGTEAF
>once|TRBV27|TRBJ2-7
ASSLYQQGPEEQY
>-|TRBV7-2|TRBJ2-7
ASSSAFEQY
>-|TRBV5-1|TRBJ2-1
ASSSGTGVNEQF
>-|TRBV7-2|TRBJ2-3
ASSSGLAGTVTQY
>once|TRBV18|TRBJ2-1
ASSPISGVLDEQF
>-|TRBV30|TRBJ2-1
AWSVPAGYNEQF
>-|TRBV5-6|TRBJ2-3
ASSSLRGTDTQY
>-|TRBV19|TRBJ2-1
ASSISQAGEQF
>-|TRBV7-6|TRBJ2-1
ASSLAGTSTNEQF
>-|TRBV7-3|TRBJ2-7
ASSLTGGAHHEQY
>-|TRBV10-2|TRBJ1-5
ASSGGGNQPQH
>-|TRBV19|TRBJ1-4
ASSPQGATNEKLF
>-|TRBV6-5|TRBJ2-7
ASSYSTRWY
>once|TRBV5-5|TRBJ2-7
ASSLAPGDNYEQY
>-|TRBV6-1|TRBJ2-5
ASGGLAGSETQY